The entry that follows covers one T cell receptor beta chain sequence. Its antigen is not identified. Germline loops: CDR1 SGHTA, CDR2 FQGTGA. V lost 5 bases to trimming and J lost 4 bases, with 11 bases between them. The CDR3 has 13 residues. These data are taken from a study of T cell responses to AZD1222 COVID-19 vaccine. Study results and limitations: Nearly half of spike-specific TCRs reportedly target unmutated variant regions. Seropositive status at baseline applied to only a handful of AZD1222 recipients.

Profiling relied on immunoSEQ multiplex PCR, and the TCRdb table lists in-frame clones only, not all of them. The table shows around 150,000 clones, with approximately 91% occurring only once. This clonotype originated in an adult who received the AZD1222 COVID-19 vaccine. This chain joins TRBV7-3 and TRBJ1-2, with D tentatively TRBD1 (6 bases). The sequences come from peripheral blood, collected 28 days after the second AZD1222 dose. CDR3 in DNA: TGTGCCAGCAGCCCTACAGGGACCTATGGCTACACCTTC. This encodes CASSPTGTYGYTF. The variable domain in full, completed from reference TRBV7-3 and TRBJ1-2, reads GAGVSQTPSNKVTEKGKYVELRCDPISGHTALYWYRQSLGQGPEFLIYFQGTGAADDSGLPNDRFFAVRPEGSVSTLKIQRTERGDSAVYLCASSPTGTYGYTFGSGTRLTVV.